This is a list of T cell receptor beta chains from one sample in a study of T cells in Graves' hyperthyroidism and ophthalmopathy. TCRdb itself ran the multiplex PCR reads through MiXCR, one entry per CDR3 protein. Altogether 400,000 to 600,000 distinct CDR3 sequences are present, 15% to 20% being singletons, with the ten largest covering approximately 30%. Sequenced material: blood. The receptor source for this set is a woman aged 25 to 39 with Graves' ophthalmopathy. The CDR3 runs from the conserved cysteine through the conserved F or W. A D gene is named only where the DNA matches it firmly. Size values are once, few and many counts, or a class for expanded clones, and some rows have none.

V,J,size,D,CDR3,DNA
TRBV2,TRBJ1-5,few,NA,CASSAGVASNQPQHF,TGTGCCAGCAGTGCAGGGGTGGCGAGCAATCAGCCCCAGCATTTT
TRBV3-1,TRBJ1-2,many,TRBD1,CASNNGQGDYGYTF,TGTGCCAGCAACAACGGACAGGGGGACTATGGCTACACCTTC
TRBV25-1,TRBJ2-7,NA,TRBD1,CASSDFGQGANEQYF,TGTGCCAGCAGTGATTTTGGACAGGGGGCAAACGAGCAGTACTTC
TRBV5-6,TRBJ1-1,many,NA,CASSYQVGTEAFF,TGTGCCAGCAGCTATCAAGTTGGGACTGAAGCTTTCTTT
TRBV5-1,TRBJ1-1,many,NA,CASSPTRGHTEAFF,TGCGCCAGCAGCCCGACGCGGGGGCACACTGAAGCTTTCTTT
TRBV27,TRBJ2-3,many,TRBD2,CASFLAGDPDTQYF,TGTGCCAGCTTTCTAGCGGGAGACCCAGATACGCAGTATTTT
TRBV20-1,TRBJ1-2,NA,NA,CSASFAFDGYTF,TGCAGTGCTAGCTTCGCATTCGATGGCTACACCTTC
TRBV7-9,TRBJ2-7,NA,TRBD2,CASSLVGREGYEQYF,TGTGCCAGCAGCTTAGTCGGGCGGGAGGGCTACGAGCAGTACTTC
TRBV6-1,TRBJ2-1,many,TRBD2,CASSTRLAFHNEQFF,TGTGCCAGCAGTACCAGACTAGCATTCCACAATGAGCAGTTCTTC
TRBV12-3/TRBV12-4,TRBJ2-7,NA,TRBD1,CVSRSTGDEQYF,TGTGTCAGCAGGTCGACAGGGGACGAGCAGTACTTC
TRBV7-2,TRBJ2-1,NA,TRBD2,CASSPIIAGGPYNEQFF,TGTGCCAGCAGCCCAATAATAGCGGGAGGGCCCTACAATGAGCAGTTCTTC
TRBV6-1,TRBJ2-1,few,TRBD2,CASSLAPSGRPLGEQFF,TGTGCCAGCAGCCTCGCCCCTAGCGGGAGGCCCCTCGGGGAGCAGTTCTTC
TRBV7-9,TRBJ2-1,few,NA,CASSLGLAPKEQFF,TGTGCCAGCAGCTTGGGGCTAGCACCAAAGGAGCAGTTCTTC
TRBV20-1,TRBJ2-7,many,NA,CSARGQGSYEQYF,TGCAGTGCTAGAGGCCAGGGCTCCTACGAGCAGTACTTC
TRBV6-1,TRBJ2-1,NA,NA,CATQMGSYNEQFF,TGTGCCACCCAGATGGGCTCCTACAATGAGCAGTTCTTC
TRBV5-6,TRBJ2-7,many,NA,CASSPGSVYEQYF,TGTGCCAGCAGCCCCGGGTCGGTCTACGAGCAGTACTTC
TRBV9,TRBJ2-3,many,TRBD2,CASSVVAGGYTDTQYF,TGTGCCAGCAGCGTAGTAGCGGGAGGATACACAGATACGCAGTATTTT
TRBV4-1,TRBJ2-7,NA,NA,CASSQGAYSYEQYF,TGCGCCAGCAGCCAAGGTGCGTACTCCTACGAGCAGTACTTC
TRBV2,TRBJ2-7,few,NA,CAIQDRPYEQYF,TGTGCCATTCAAGACAGGCCCTACGAGCAGTACTTC
TRBV28,TRBJ1-1,many,NA,CASSISLNRNTEAFF,TGTGCCAGCAGCATATCCCTAAACAGGAACACTGAAGCTTTCTTT
TRBV6-5,TRBJ2-1,NA,TRBD2,CASSYRSGAAYNEQFF,TGTGCCAGCAGTTACCGCAGCGGGGCTGCCTACAATGAGCAGTTCTTC
TRBV28,TRBJ2-4,many,NA,CASSLSTAADIQYF,TGTGCCAGCAGTTTGTCGACAGCGGCGGACATTCAGTACTTC
TRBV6-1,TRBJ1-5,NA,NA,CASSVSGGAEQPQHF,TGTGCCAGCAGTGTTTCTGGGGGTGCGGAACAGCCCCAGCATTTT
TRBV10-3,TRBJ1-5,few,NA,CAIRRGLGGPQHF,TGTGCCATCCGACGAGGGCTCGGGGGGCCCCAGCATTTT
TRBV3-1,TRBJ1-4,many,TRBD1,CASSHALSGQGYEKLFF,TGTGCCAGCAGCCACGCCCTTTCGGGACAGGGATATGAAAAACTGTTTTTT
TRBV29-1,TRBJ2-4,NA,NA,CSVEGRLAKNIQYF,TGCAGCGTTGAGGGCAGATTAGCCAAAAACATTCAGTACTTC
TRBV28,TRBJ1-1,many,NA,CASSHPTGWNTEAFF,TGTGCCAGCAGTCATCCCACAGGGTGGAACACTGAAGCTTTCTTT
TRBV18,TRBJ1-6,many,NA,CASSPLWGLDSPLHF,TGTGCCAGCTCACCACTATGGGGGCTTGATTCACCCCTCCACTTT
TRBV20-1,TRBJ2-7,NA,NA,CSALGFEQYF,TGCAGTGCTTTAGGGTTCGAGCAGTACTTC
TRBV4-1,TRBJ2-7,few,NA,CASSQSSQGGSYEQYF,TGCGCCAGCAGCCAGTCGAGCCAGGGGGGCTCCTACGAGCAGTACTTC
TRBV11-2,TRBJ2-2,many,TRBD2,CASSAGLRLAGPNTGELFF,TGTGCCAGCAGCGCCGGCCTTCGGCTAGCGGGACCTAACACCGGGGAGCTGTTTTTT
TRBV7-2,TRBJ2-5,NA,NA,CASSLDDRQGGETQYF,TGTGCCAGCAGCTTAGACGACAGGCAGGGGGGAGAGACCCAGTACTTC
TRBV29-1,TRBJ1-3,NA,TRBD1,CSVVTGTGANGNTIYF,TGCAGCGTCGTAACCGGGACAGGGGCCAACGGAAACACCATATATTTT
TRBV20-1,TRBJ2-2,many,TRBD2,CSASQVAGGSGELFF,TGCAGTGCTAGCCAGGTGGCGGGAGGATCCGGGGAGCTGTTTTTT
TRBV20-1,TRBJ2-3,few,TRBD2,CSARDRRLASTDTQYF,TGCAGTGCTAGAGATCGAAGACTAGCGTCGACAGATACGCAGTATTTT
TRBV13,TRBJ2-5,many,NA,CASSPPRAEETQYF,TGTGCCAGCAGCCCCCCAAGGGCCGAAGAGACCCAGTACTTC
TRBV30,TRBJ1-1,many,NA,CAWSAQGYTEAFF,TGTGCCTGGAGTGCCCAGGGATACACTGAAGCTTTCTTT
TRBV24-1,TRBJ2-2,few,NA,CATSDQVTGELFF,TGTGCCACCAGTGATCAGGTCACCGGGGAGCTGTTTTTT
TRBV3-1,TRBJ2-5,few,TRBD2,CASSQGTRGETQYF,TGTGCCAGCAGCCAAGGGACTAGAGGCGAGACCCAGTACTTC
TRBV4-3,TRBJ2-6,few,NA,CASSQEGGAGANVLTF,TGCGCCAGCAGCCAAGAGGGGGGAGCTGGGGCCAACGTCCTGACTTTC
TRBV5-5,TRBJ2-1,few,NA,CASGWDLSSYNEQFF,TGTGCCAGCGGGTGGGACTTGAGCTCCTACAATGAGCAGTTCTTC
TRBV28,TRBJ2-3,many,NA,CASSPPPFTDTQYF,TGTGCCAGCAGTCCTCCGCCCTTCACAGATACGCAGTATTTT
TRBV24-1,TRBJ2-5,NA,NA,CATSPGHFQETQYF,TGTGCCACCAGTCCGGGACACTTCCAAGAGACCCAGTACTTC
TRBV7-9,TRBJ2-3,NA,TRBD1,CASSHGQETTSTDTQYF,TGTGCCAGCAGCCATGGACAGGAGACGACTAGCACAGATACGCAGTATTTT
TRBV30,TRBJ1-5,many,NA,CAWSVSGVLRQPQHF,TGTGCCTGGAGTGTATCCGGGGTTCTTCGTCAGCCCCAGCATTTT
TRBV6-2/TRBV6-3,TRBJ2-3,NA,TRBD2,CASTSGTRTDTQYF,TGTGCCAGCACTAGCGGGACTCGAACAGATACGCAGTATTTT
TRBV29-1,TRBJ2-3,few,TRBD2,CSVEATSGRTDTQYF,TGCAGCGTTGAAGCTACTAGCGGGCGCACAGATACGCAGTATTTT
TRBV29-1,TRBJ1-4,NA,NA,CSVGNHGEKLFF,TGCAGCGTTGGCAACCATGGGGAAAAACTGTTTTTT
TRBV28,TRBJ2-1,many,NA,CASSLNRARGQFF,TGTGCCAGCAGTTTAAACAGGGCCAGGGGGCAGTTCTTC
TRBV15,TRBJ1-1,few,TRBD1,CATSRDSAGGSRAFF,TGTGCCACCAGCAGAGATTCAGCAGGGGGCTCGCGAGCTTTCTTT
TRBV6-1,TRBJ2-7,many,TRBD2,CASSSGDPFLGQYF,TGTGCCAGCAGTAGCGGGGATCCCTTTCTGGGGCAGTACTTC
TRBV12-3/TRBV12-4,TRBJ2-5,NA,TRBD1,CASSAWTGGEGETQYF,TGTGCCAGCAGTGCTTGGACAGGGGGCGAAGGAGAGACCCAGTACTTC
TRBV28,TRBJ1-5,NA,TRBD1,CASSKDRGRRDQPQHF,TGTGCCAGCAGCAAGGACAGGGGGCGAAGGGATCAGCCCCAGCATTTT
TRBV6-1,TRBJ2-7,many,TRBD1,CASSSGTGTYEQYF,TGTGCCAGCAGCTCCGGGACAGGAACCTACGAGCAGTACTTC
TRBV5-8,TRBJ2-1,many,NA,CASSSESYNEQFF,TGTGCCAGCAGCTCGGAGTCCTACAATGAGCAGTTCTTC